These 19 T cell receptor beta chains were all obtained from the same sample, sequenced in a study of blood T cell repertoires in COVID-19. The table came from immunoSEQ multiplex PCR; TCRdb's copy has only in-frame clones and leaves some out. Altogether 87,000 or so clones are present, around 86% being singletons, with the ten largest covering 4.5% to 5.5%. The sequencing sample was made of peripheral blood. These TCRs come from a woman over 75 with acute or convalescent COVID-19.

This sequence joins TRBV19 and TRBJ1-3; no firm D call. The CDR3 has 15 amino acids. Germline V CDR1 and CDR2: LNHDA, SQIVND (reference sequence). Trimming pared 6 bases from V and 0 bases from J, leaving 12 bases between. The CDR3 bases are TGTGCCAGTAGCGCAATAGACTACTCTGGAAACACCATATATTTT. It translates to CASSAIDYSGNTIYF. The variable domain in full, completed from reference TRBV19 and TRBJ1-3, reads DGGITQSPKYLFRKEGQNVTLSCEQNLNHDAMYWYRQDPGQGLRLIYYSQIVNDFQKGDIAEGYSVSREKKESFPLTVTSAQKNPTAFYLCASSAIDYSGNTIYFGEGSWLTVV.

This sequence joins TRBV13 and TRBJ2-2, with a possible D match to TRBD2 (6 bases). V lost 4 bases and J 4 bases, leaving 19 bases between the germline ends. Germline V gene lookup returns CDR1 PRHDT and CDR2 FYEKMQ (reference sequence). CDR3 length: 17 residues. In DNA, the CDR3 is TGTGCCAGCAGCTCCAACGTTTGGGGGAGGATCACCGGGGAGCTGTTTTTT. It specifies CASSSNVWGRITGELFF. Supplemented by reference TRBV13 and TRBJ2-2, the full variable domain reads AAGVIQSPRHLIKEKRETATLKCYPIPRHDTVYWYQQGPGQDPQFLISFYEKMQSDKGSIPDRFSAQQFSDYHSELNMSSLELGDSALYFCASSSNVWGRITGELFFGEGSRLTVL.

V gene TRBV27 combines with J gene TRBJ1-1; 11 bases agree with TRBD1. CDR1 and CDR2 (germline): MNHEY, SMNVEV (reference sequence). CDR3 length equals 16 residues. The junction had 7 bases not matched to a gene; V was cut back by 2 bases and J by 5 bases. The CDR3 nucleotides read TGTGCCAGCAGTTTAATTGGACAGGGGGCGCTAACTGAAGCTTTCTTT. Translated, it gives CASSLIGQGALTEAFF.

This clone appeared a single time. This chain joins TRBV3-1 (or the pseudogene TRBV3-2) and TRBJ1-2, with TRBD1 as a possible D gene (6 bases). The CDR3 runs 14 residues. V shed 5 bases and J shed 6 bases, with 16 bases lying between them. From germline, CDR1 is LGHDT and CDR2 YNNKEL (reference sequence). The CDR3 region is CASSSQGFVNGYTF. The CDR3 DNA sequence: TGTGCCAGCAGCTCACAGGGCTTCGTGAATGGCTACACCTTC.

This rearrangement joins TRBV6-5 to TRBJ1-1; 8 bases agree with TRBD1. This CDR3 is 15 amino acids long. Trimming at V came to 5 bases and at J to 1 base, leaving 6 bases not matched to a gene. Germline CDR1 reads MNHEY; CDR2 reads SVGAGI. The CDR3: CASSNPGTGNTEAFF. CDR3 nucleotide sequence: TGTGCCAGCAGTAATCCCGGGACAGGGAACACTGAAGCTTTCTTT.

The V call is TRBV9, the J call TRBJ2-2; D may be TRBD1 (5 bases). Per germline, CDR1 SGDLS and CDR2 YYNGEE. V was trimmed by 7 bases and J by 4 bases, leaving 11 bases between them. The CDR3 has 13 amino acids. The CDR3 DNA sequence: TGTGCCAGCGGACACCTCGCCACCGGGGAGCTGTTTTTT. This codes for CASGHLATGELFF.

This clone has just a few counts. The chain has TRBV12-3 or TRBV12-4 and TRBJ1-5; no firm D call. The V end lost 1 base, the J end lost 6 bases, and 7 bases lay between the germline ends. The CDR3 has 13 amino acids. CDR3 nucleotides: TGTGCCAGCAGTTTAGGAGAGGCTCAGCCCCAGCATTTT. Amino acid sequence: CASSLGEAQPQHF.

The V and J genes are TRBV12-3 or TRBV12-4 and TRBJ1-1; D is unclear. The V and J ends lost 7 bases and 4 bases respectively, with 10 bases between them. This CDR3 is built from 12 residues. The CDR3 coding sequence is TGTGCCAGCACGGAGGGTTTCACTGAAGCTTTCTTT. Translated, it gives CASTEGFTEAFF.

This clone has a handful of counts. V gene TRBV18 combines with J gene TRBJ1-1; D not certain. Germline V gene data show CDR1 as KGHSH and CDR2 as LQKENI. With 2 bases removed from V and 2 bases from J, the gap between germline ends came to 9 bases. The CDR3 has 14 residues. The CDR3 sequence: CASSPGQINTEAFF. Written as DNA, the CDR3 is TGTGCCAGCTCACCAGGGCAGATTAACACTGAAGCTTTCTTT. Together with reference TRBV18 and TRBJ1-1, the CDR3 gives the full variable domain: NAGVMQNPRHLVRRRGQEARLRCSPMKGHSHVYWYRQLPEEGLKFMVYLQKENIIDESGMPKERFSAEFPKEGPSILRIQQVVRGDSAAYFCASSPGQINTEAFFGQGTRLTVV.

This rearrangement joins TRBV10-3 to TRBJ2-5; 7 bases align to TRBD2. V lost 10 bases and J lost 1; bases outside the gene matches: 9. The CDR3 is made up of 14 amino acids. The germline V gene encodes CDR1 ENHRY and CDR2 SYGVKD. The CDR3 sequence is CATRSREGQETQYF. The DNA of the CDR3 is TGTGCCACTCGATCTAGGGAGGGCCAAGAGACCCAGTACTTC.

This clone was picked up a small number of times. DNA for the CDR3: TGTGCCAGCAGCCCCCGGAGGGACTACAATGAGCAGTTCTTC. Its protein is CASSPRRDYNEQFF. The rearrangement links TRBV7-3 to TRBJ2-1, with D possibly matching TRBD2 (6 bases). V was trimmed by 5 bases and J by 3 bases, leaving 11 bases between them. Germline CDR1 reads SGHTA; CDR2 reads FQGTGA. This CDR3 has 14 amino acids.

V is TRBV4-3 and J is TRBJ1-1; D uncertain. The ends were cut back, 4 bases at V and 2 bases at J, with 11 bases in the middle. Per the germline V gene, CDR1 is LGHNA and CDR2 is YSLEER. The CDR3 is made up of 14 amino acids. DNA of the CDR3: TGCGCCAGCAGCCCTGGTCGGGTCAACACTGAAGCTTTCTTT. Its protein product is CASSPGRVNTEAFF.

This rearrangement joins TRBV4-1 to TRBJ2-2; D not resolved. Germline CDR1 MGHRA, CDR2 YSYEKL. The V gene lost 4 bases and the J gene lost 0 bases, with 9 bases spanning the gap. This CDR3 spans 15 amino acids. The CDR3 region has the DNA TGCGCCAGCAGCCCGATCCACACGAACACCGGGGAGCTGTTTTTT. It codes for CASSPIHTNTGELFF.

A single count supports this clone. The V gene is TRBV10-2, the J gene TRBJ2-1; D gene unclear. There are 13 residues in the CDR3. The V gene lost 8 bases and the J gene lost 0 bases, with 8 bases spanning the gap. CDR1 is WSHSY, CDR2 SAAADI, per germline. The CDR3 spells CASELSSYNEQFF. The CDR3 coding sequence is TGCGCCAGCGAACTAAGCTCCTACAATGAGCAGTTCTTC.

This chain links TRBV6-5 with TRBJ1-5, with D possibly being TRBD1 (5 bases). Germline lookup yields CDR1 MNHEY and CDR2 SVGAGI. Trimming took off 6 bases at V and 0 bases at J, with 12 bases between the two ends. This CDR3 region has 15 residues. The CDR3: CASRSTDNSNQPQHF. CDR3 nucleotides: TGTGCCAGCAGATCGACAGATAATAGCAATCAGCCCCAGCATTTT.

This clone was picked up one time. The V call is TRBV5-4, the J call TRBJ1-4; 8 bases line up with TRBD1. Germline loops: CDR1 SGHNT, CDR2 YYREEE (reference sequence). V trimming: 4 bases; J trimming: 2 bases; junction bases outside the gene matches: 7. This CDR3 contains 16 residues. This CDR3 is CASSKRQGITNEKLFF. The DNA of the CDR3 is TGTGCCAGCAGCAAACGACAGGGGATCACTAATGAAAAACTGTTTTTT.

This chain connects TRBV30 to TRBJ1-2; tentative D call: TRBD1 (6 bases). Between the trimmed V and J ends, which lost 1 base and 5 bases, there was a span of 23 bases. CDR3 length: 17 residues. Germline CDR1 reads GTSNPN; CDR2 reads SVGIG (reference sequence). CDR3 DNA sequence: TGTGCCTGGAGTGGGGTGGGGACATTAGGACAAACGTATGGCTACACCTTC. Its translation is CAWSGVGTLGQTYGYTF.

The chain couples TRBV30 to TRBJ1-4; tentatively, D is TRBD1 (5 bases). This CDR3 spans 17 amino acids. Between the trimmed V and J ends, which lost 1 base and 2 bases, there was a span of 17 bases. Looked up from germline, CDR1 is GTSNPN and CDR2 is SVGIG (reference sequence). The CDR3 DNA reads TGTGCCTGGAGTGCCAGAATAGGGACTGCTACTAATGAAAAACTGTTTTTT. The encoded protein is CAWSARIGTATNEKLFF.

V is TRBV11-1 and J is TRBJ1-2; D possibly corresponds to TRBD1 (6 bases). Germline V gene sequence: CDR1 SGHAT, CDR2 FQDESV (reference sequence). Between the trimmed V and J ends, which lost 5 bases and 4 bases, there was a span of 11 bases. This CDR3 region has 13 residues. The CDR3: CASSTQGIYGYTF. The CDR3 DNA reads TGTGCCAGCAGCACTCAGGGGATCTATGGCTACACCTTC.